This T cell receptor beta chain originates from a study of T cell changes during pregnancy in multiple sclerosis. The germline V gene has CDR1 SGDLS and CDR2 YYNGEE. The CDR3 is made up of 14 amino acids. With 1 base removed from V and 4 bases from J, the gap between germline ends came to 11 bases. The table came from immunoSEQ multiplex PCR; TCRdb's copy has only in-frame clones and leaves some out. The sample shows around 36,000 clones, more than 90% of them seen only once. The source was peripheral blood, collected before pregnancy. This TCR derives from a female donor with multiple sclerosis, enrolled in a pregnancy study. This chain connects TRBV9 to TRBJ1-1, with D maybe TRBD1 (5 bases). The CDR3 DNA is TGTGCCAGCAGCGTACTCGACAGTACCACTGAAGCTTTCTTT. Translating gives CASSVLDSTTEAFF.